The following is a T cell receptor (beta chain) sequence with its context. The target antigen is unknown. This CDR3 region has 11 residues. Germline V lookup: CDR1 SNHLY, CDR2 FYNNEI. These data originate in a study of Graves' ophthalmopathy and Graves' hyperthyroidism. Study-wide points: Detected in blood as well were most expanded thyroid clonotypes with frequency above 0.001.

The study amplified TCR beta CDR3 regions using RNA transcripts. An opening RT-PCR round employed HTBI primers and preceded a second-round multiplex PCR. In TCRdb, the multiplex PCR reads were re-called with MiXCR into one record per CDR3 protein. Altogether 500,000 to 800,000 distinct CDR3 sequences are present, 35% to 50% being singletons, with the ten largest covering 2.5% to 3.5%. This TCR derives from an adult man with Graves' ophthalmopathy. The chain couples TRBV2 to TRBJ2-7, with D tentatively TRBD2 (5 bases). The better agreement between TRBJ2-1 and the DNA end casts doubt on the J call. The specimen sequenced was peripheral blood. CDR3 nucleotide sequence: TGTGCCAGTGACTACCACAATGAGCAGTTCTTC. Its protein is CASDYHNEQFF.